These 10 T cell receptor beta chains came from one sample sequenced in a study of identical twins. TCRdb itself ran the 5' RACE reads through MiXCR, one entry per CDR3 protein. In the table there are 520,000 or so distinct CDR3 sequences, 22% of which are singletons. These data also featured in a second study, about T cells expressing NK-cell markers.

What was sequenced was CD4+ T cells sorted from blood. All receptors derive from a woman between 18 and 29 years old in good health.

The chain couples TRBV15 to TRBJ2-3; a weak D match, TRBD2 (5 bases). The germline V and J ends were trimmed by 1 base and 5 bases, with 10 bases remaining between them. Germline lookup yields CDR1 LNHNV and CDR2 YYDKDF (reference sequence). The CDR3 is made up of 14 amino acids. Here the CDR3 DNA reads TGTGCCACCAGCAGAGGCAGAGGAGGAGATACGCAGTATTTT. It codes for CATSRGRGGDTQYF. Variable domain in full (rest from reference TRBV15 and TRBJ2-3): DAMVIQNPRYQVTQFGKPVTLSCSQTLNHNVMYWYQQKSSQAPKLLFHYYDKDFNNEADTPDNFQSRRPNTSFCFLDIRSPGLGDTAMYLCATSRGRGGDTQYFGPGTRLTVL.

The chain employs TRBV12-3 or TRBV12-4 and TRBJ1-5; no firm D call. V shed 6 bases and J shed 5 bases, with 11 bases lying between them. This CDR3 contains 13 residues. The CDR3 nucleotides read TGTGCCAGCAGCGAACGGGGATATCAGCCCCAGCATTTT. Encoded protein: CASSERGYQPQHF.

The table lists this clonotype with many counts. The V and J genes are TRBV11-2 and TRBJ2-1; 11 positions match TRBD2. CDR3 length equals 15 residues. The V gene end was trimmed by 1 base and the J gene end by 8 bases; junction bases not matched to a gene: 4. Germline CDR1 is SGHAT and CDR2 is FQNNGV. DNA of the CDR3: TGTGCCAGCAGCTTAGGTAGCGGGGGGGTCCATGAGCAGTTCTTC. This codes for CASSLGSGGVHEQFF.

V gene TRBV2 combines with J gene TRBJ2-1; D is unclear. The CDR3 length is 10 residues. Germline V lookup: CDR1 SNHLY, CDR2 FYNNEI. The ends were cut back, 7 bases at V and 7 bases at J, with 5 bases in the middle. This CDR3 reads CASNGNEQFF. Written as DNA, the CDR3 is TGTGCCAGCAATGGGAATGAGCAGTTCTTC. Full variable domain (remainder filled in from reference TRBV2 and TRBJ2-1): EPEVTQTPSHQVTQMGQEVILRCVPISNHLYFYWYRQILGQKVEFLVSFYNNEISEKSEIFDDQFSVERPDGSNFTLKIRSTKLEDSAMYFCASNGNEQFFGPGTRLTVL.

This sequence joins TRBV3-1 and TRBJ1-1, with no clear D. V dropped 0 bases and J dropped 7 bases, with 15 bases sitting between them. The germline V gene encodes CDR1 LGHDT and CDR2 YNNKEL (reference sequence). This CDR3 region has 15 residues. CDR3 amino acids: CASSQDLNPKGEAFF. The CDR3 DNA reads TGTGCCAGCAGCCAAGATTTAAACCCCAAGGGTGAAGCTTTCTTT.

This rearrangement joins TRBV10-1 to TRBJ2-7; D is unresolved. The CDR3 extends over 15 amino acids. V was pared by 3 bases and J by 0 bases, with 12 bases between. Germline V gene sequence: CDR1 WNHNN, CDR2 SYGVQD (reference sequence). CDR3 sequence reads: CASSDRRMSSYEQYF. In DNA, the CDR3 is TGCGCCAGCAGTGATCGACGGATGAGCTCCTACGAGCAGTACTTC.

J is TRBJ2-1 and V is TRBV7-2; 11 bases align to TRBD2. With 0 bases clipped from V and 7 bases from J, the junction kept 5 bases outside the gene matches. The CDR3 is 16 residues long. Germline CDR1 and CDR2: SGHTA and FQGNSA. Here the CDR3 reads CASSLAPTSGTNEQFF. Written as DNA, the CDR3 is TGTGCCAGCAGCTTAGCCCCGACTAGCGGGACTAATGAGCAGTTCTTC.

In DNA form, the CDR3 reads TGTGCCAGCAACCTACTAGCGGGTTGGAACACCGGGGAGCTGTTTTTT. Translated, it gives CASNLLAGWNTGELFF. The chain employs TRBV7-2 and TRBJ2-2, with 9 bases lining up with TRBD2. CDR3 length: 16 residues. After removal of 7 bases from V and 1 base from J, the junction contained 7 bases not matched to a gene. CDR1 and CDR2 (germline): SGHTA, FQGNSA.

CDR3 protein: CSGGTLARGYTF. CDR3 nucleotide sequence: TGCAGCGGAGGGACCCTAGCTCGGGGCTACACCTTC. The V gene is TRBV29-1, the J gene TRBJ1-2; D is possibly TRBD1 (5 bases). Trimming cost V 7 bases and J 8 bases, with 17 bases left between them. This CDR3 contains 12 residues. Germline V gene lookup returns CDR1 SQVTM and CDR2 ANQGSEA. The complete variable domain, with remaining parts taken from reference TRBV29-1 and TRBJ1-2, reads SAVISQKPSRDICQRGTSLTIQCQVDSQVTMMFWYRQQPGQSLTLIATANQGSEATYESGFVIDKFPISRPNLTFSTLTVSNMSPEDSSIYLCSGGTLARGYTFGSGTRLTVV.

V and J are TRBV3-1 and TRBJ1-1; 9 positions agree with TRBD1. The CDR3 sequence is 14 residues long. J lost 3 bases, V lost 6 bases, and 5 bases had no gene match. Germline CDR1 LGHDT, CDR2 YNNKEL (reference sequence). The CDR3 DNA reads TGTGCCAGCAGGAGCACAGGGGGCTACACTGAAGCTTTCTTT. It specifies CASRSTGGYTEAFF.